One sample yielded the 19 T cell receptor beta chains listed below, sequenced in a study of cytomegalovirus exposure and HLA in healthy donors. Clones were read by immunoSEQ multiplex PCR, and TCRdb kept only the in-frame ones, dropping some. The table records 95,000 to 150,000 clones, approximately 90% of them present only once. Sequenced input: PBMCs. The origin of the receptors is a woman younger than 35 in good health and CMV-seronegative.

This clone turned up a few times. CDR3 nucleotides: TGTGCCAGCAGTTCCGCGACAGGGAATAATTCACCCCTCCACTTT. It yields the protein CASSSATGNNSPLHF. The chain employs TRBV28 and TRBJ1-6, with 7 bases matching TRBD1. The V gene end was trimmed by 4 bases and the J gene end by 5 bases; junction bases not matched to a gene: 5. CDR1 and CDR2 (germline): MDHEN, SYDVKM. The length of the CDR3 is 15 residues.

The CDR3 DNA is TGTGCCAGCAGTTTAGCGGGACAGATAAACACCGGGGAGCTGTTTTTT. It translates to CASSLAGQINTGELFF. The chain carries TRBV27 and TRBJ2-2; D is possibly TRBD1 (7 bases). Germline assignment: CDR1 MNHEY and CDR2 SMNVEV (reference sequence). The CDR3 is 16 amino acids. V was shortened by 2 bases and J by 2 bases, with 12 bases between the two germline ends.

The DNA of the CDR3 is TGTGCCAGCAGATCCAGACAGGGGGTTGAAAAACTGTTTTTT. This codes for CASRSRQGVEKLFF. This sequence joins TRBV2 and TRBJ1-4, with 9 bases aligning to TRBD1. This CDR3 has 14 residues. J gave up 7 bases and V 6 bases, and 6 bases lay outside the gene matches. Germline CDR1 and CDR2: SNHLY and FYNNEI. Drawing the rest from reference TRBV2 and TRBJ1-4, the complete variable domain is EPEVTQTPSHQVTQMGQEVILRCVPISNHLYFYWYRQILGQKVEFLVSFYNNEISEKSEIFDDQFSVERPDGSNFTLKIRSTKLEDSAMYFCASRSRQGVEKLFFGSGTQLSVL.

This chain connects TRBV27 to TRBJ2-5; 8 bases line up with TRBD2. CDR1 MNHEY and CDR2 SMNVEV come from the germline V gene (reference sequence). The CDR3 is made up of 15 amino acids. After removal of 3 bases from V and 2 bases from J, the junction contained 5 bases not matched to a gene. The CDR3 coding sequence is TGTGCCAGCAGTTTCTGGGCGGGGGGACAAGAGACCCAGTACTTC. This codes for CASSFWAGGQETQYF.

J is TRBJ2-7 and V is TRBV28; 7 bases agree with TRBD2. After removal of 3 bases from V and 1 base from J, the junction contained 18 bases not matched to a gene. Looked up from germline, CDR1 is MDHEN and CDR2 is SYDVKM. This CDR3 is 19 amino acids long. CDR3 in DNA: TGTGCCAGCAGTTTGCCCCCCGGTGGTGGGGGGGAGGGGTCCTACGAGCAGTACTTC. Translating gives CASSLPPGGGGEGSYEQYF.

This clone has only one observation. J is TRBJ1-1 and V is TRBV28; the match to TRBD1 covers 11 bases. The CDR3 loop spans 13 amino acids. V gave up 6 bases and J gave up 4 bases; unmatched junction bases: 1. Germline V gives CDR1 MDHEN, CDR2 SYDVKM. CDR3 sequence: CASRGQGVTEAFF. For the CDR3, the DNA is TGTGCCAGCAGGGGACAGGGGGTCACTGAAGCTTTCTTT. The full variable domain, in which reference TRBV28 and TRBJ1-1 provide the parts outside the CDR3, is DVKVTQSSRYLVKRTGEKVFLECVQDMDHENMFWYRQDPGLGLRLIYFSYDVKMKEKGDIPEGYSVSREKKERFSLILESASTNQTSMYLCASRGQGVTEAFFGQGTRLTVV.

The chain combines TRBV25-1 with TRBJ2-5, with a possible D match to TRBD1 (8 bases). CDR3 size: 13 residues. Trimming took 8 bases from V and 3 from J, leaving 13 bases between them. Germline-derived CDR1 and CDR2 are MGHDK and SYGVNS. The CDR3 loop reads CASVQGGEETQYF. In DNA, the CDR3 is TGTGCCAGCGTACAGGGGGGGGAAGAGACCCAGTACTTC.

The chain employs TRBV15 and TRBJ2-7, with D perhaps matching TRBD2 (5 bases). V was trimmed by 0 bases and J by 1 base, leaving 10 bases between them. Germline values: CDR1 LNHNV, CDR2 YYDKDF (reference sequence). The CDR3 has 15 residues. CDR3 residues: CATSRDRAESYEQYF. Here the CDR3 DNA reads TGTGCCACCAGCAGAGATAGAGCGGAGTCCTACGAGCAGTACTTC.

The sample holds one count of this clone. The CDR3, as DNA: TGTGCCAGCAGTGGCGGGGGGGCCGCGGATACGCAGTATTTT. Translated: CASSGGGAADTQYF. The chain recombines TRBV6-4 with TRBJ2-3; 9 nucleotides agree with TRBD2. Germline V lookup: CDR1 MRHNA, CDR2 SNTAGT. With V trimmed by 4 bases and J by 6 bases, 5 bases remained unmatched. This CDR3 contains 14 residues.

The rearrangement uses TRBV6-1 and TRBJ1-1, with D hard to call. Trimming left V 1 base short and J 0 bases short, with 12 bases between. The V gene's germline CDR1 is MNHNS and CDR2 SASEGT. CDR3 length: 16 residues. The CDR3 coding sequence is TGTGCCAGCAGTGAAGAACCCAGGTACATGAACACTGAAGCTTTCTTT. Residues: CASSEEPRYMNTEAFF.

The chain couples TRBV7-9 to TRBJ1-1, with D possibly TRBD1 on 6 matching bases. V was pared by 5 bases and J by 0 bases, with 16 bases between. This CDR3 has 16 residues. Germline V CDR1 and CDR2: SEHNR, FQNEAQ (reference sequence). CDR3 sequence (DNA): TGTGCCAGCAGCCGACCCCGACAGGTAATGAACACTGAAGCTTTCTTT. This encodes CASSRPRQVMNTEAFF.

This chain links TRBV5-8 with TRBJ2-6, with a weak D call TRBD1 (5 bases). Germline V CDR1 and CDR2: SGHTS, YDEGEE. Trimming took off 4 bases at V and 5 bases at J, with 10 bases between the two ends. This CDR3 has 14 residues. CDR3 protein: CASSQQGRANVLTF. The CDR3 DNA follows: TGTGCCAGCAGCCAGCAGGGAAGGGCCAACGTCCTGACTTTC.

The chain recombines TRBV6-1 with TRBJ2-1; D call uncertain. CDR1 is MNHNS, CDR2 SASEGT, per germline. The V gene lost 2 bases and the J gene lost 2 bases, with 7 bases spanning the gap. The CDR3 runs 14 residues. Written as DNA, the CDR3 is TGTGCCAGCAGTGAAATAGCCGCCTACAATGAGCAGTTCTTC. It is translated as CASSEIAAYNEQFF.

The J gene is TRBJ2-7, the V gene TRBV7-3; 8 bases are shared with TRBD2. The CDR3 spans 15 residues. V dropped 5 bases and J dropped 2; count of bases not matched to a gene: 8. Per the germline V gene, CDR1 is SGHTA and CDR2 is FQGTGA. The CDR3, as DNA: TGTGCCAGCAGCATAGGAGCGGGAGCGACCTACGAGCAGTACTTC. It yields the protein CASSIGAGATYEQYF.

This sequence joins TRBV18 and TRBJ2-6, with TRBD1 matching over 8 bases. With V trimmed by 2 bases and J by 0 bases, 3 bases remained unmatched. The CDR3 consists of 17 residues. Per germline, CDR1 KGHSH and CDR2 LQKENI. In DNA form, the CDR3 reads TGTGCCAGCTCACCAAACAGGGGGAGCTCTGGGGCCAACGTCCTGACTTTC. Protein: CASSPNRGSSGANVLTF.

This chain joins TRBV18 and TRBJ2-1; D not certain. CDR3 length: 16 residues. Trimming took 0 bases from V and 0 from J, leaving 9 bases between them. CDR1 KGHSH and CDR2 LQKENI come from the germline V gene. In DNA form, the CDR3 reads TGTGCCAGCTCACCACCTGCGTGGAGCTCCTACAATGAGCAGTTCTTC. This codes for CASSPPAWSSYNEQFF. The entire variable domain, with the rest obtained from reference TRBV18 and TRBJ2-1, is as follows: NAGVMQNPRHLVRRRGQEARLRCSPMKGHSHVYWYRQLPEEGLKFMVYLQKENIIDESGMPKERFSAEFPKEGPSILRIQQVVRGDSAAYFCASSPPAWSSYNEQFFGPGTRLTVL.

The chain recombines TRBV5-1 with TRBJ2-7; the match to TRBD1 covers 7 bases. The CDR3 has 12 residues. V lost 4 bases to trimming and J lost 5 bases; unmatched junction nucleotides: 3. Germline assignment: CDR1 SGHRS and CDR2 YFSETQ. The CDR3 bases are TGCGCCAGCAGCCGGGACAGAGACGAGCAGTACTTC. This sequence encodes CASSRDRDEQYF.

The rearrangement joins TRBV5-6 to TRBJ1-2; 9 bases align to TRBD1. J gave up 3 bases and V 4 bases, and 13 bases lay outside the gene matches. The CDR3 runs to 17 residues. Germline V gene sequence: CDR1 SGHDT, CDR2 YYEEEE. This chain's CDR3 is CASSLRTGVVLYYGYTF. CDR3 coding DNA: TGTGCCAGCAGCCTAAGGACAGGGGTGGTTTTGTACTATGGCTACACCTTC. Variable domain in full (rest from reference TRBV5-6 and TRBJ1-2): DAGVTQSPTHLIKTRGQQVTLRCSPKSGHDTVSWYQQALGQGPQFIFQYYEEEERQRGNFPDRFSGHQFPNYSSELNVNALLLGDSALYLCASSLRTGVVLYYGYTFGSGTRLTVV.

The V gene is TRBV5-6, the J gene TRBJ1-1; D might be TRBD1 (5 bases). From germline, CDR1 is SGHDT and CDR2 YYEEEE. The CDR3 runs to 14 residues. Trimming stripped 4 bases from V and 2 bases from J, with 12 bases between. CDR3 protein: CASSPRVGNTEAFF. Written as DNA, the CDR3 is TGTGCCAGCAGCCCCAGGGTTGGCAACACTGAAGCTTTCTTT.